The clone carrying this TCR beta chain occurred once. Its target is unknown. One end of the junction fails to match germline, which may point to a read error. Germline CDR1 is MNHNY and CDR2 is SVGAGI (reference sequence). CDR3 length: 20 residues. The sample belongs to a study of T cell responses to AZD1222 COVID-19 vaccine. General study points: An increase in Spike-specific TCR breadth and depth was observed after two AZD1222 doses. Donors were mostly white British, more females; clonal diversity possibly underestimated.

The protocol was immunoSEQ multiplex PCR, while the TCRdb copy is restricted to in-frame clones and leaves out a portion. The repertoire has 120,000 or so clones, about 85% of them found once; the top ten carry around 6.2%. The gene calls are TRBV6-6 and TRBJ2-3; TRBD2 aligns across 7 bases. This TCR was recovered from an adult in good health. The sample here was peripheral blood, taken on day 0 of AZD1222 vaccination. The CDR3 DNA follows: TGTGCCGGCAGTCCCAGGGACGGTTACAGCGGGGCTTATAGCACAGATACGCAGTATTTT. Protein product: CAGSPRDGYSGAYSTDTQYF.